This T cell receptor beta chain was found in a study of cytomegalovirus exposure and HLA in healthy donors. Study-wide points: Clonal expansion was found to be greater in HLA-associated TCR beta chains than in equally common others in a later analysis. Previous analysis showed most TCR beta V segments were productive about 90% or about 30% of the time.

Worth noting for this clone: Its antigen is as yet unknown.

This CDR3 has 17 residues. J gave up 4 bases and V 0 bases, and 7 bases lay outside the gene matches. Germline values: CDR1 MGHRA, CDR2 YSYEKL. Both 60 Vbeta primers and 13 Jbeta primers went into the PCR. The protocol was immunoSEQ multiplex PCR, while the TCRdb copy is restricted to in-frame clones and leaves out a portion. The data contain 170,000 or so clones, 80% of them singletons. Sequencing input: PBMCs. The source of this sequence is a man between 25 and 39 years old in good health and CMV-seropositive. V and J are TRBV4-1 and TRBJ2-1; 9 nucleotides match TRBD1. The DNA for the CDR3 is TGCGCCAGCAGCCAAGATCTAAGGACAGGGGCATACAATGAGCAGTTCTTC. Its translation is CASSQDLRTGAYNEQFF.